The following is a TCR beta chain sequence with its context. Assay: immunoSEQ multiplex PCR; the TCRdb copy retains only in-frame clones and omits some. The profile shows hundreds of thousands of clones, roughly 90% of them singletons. Germline loops: CDR1 SGHRS, CDR2 YFSETQ. The ends lost 5 bases at V and 0 bases at J; junction bases unmatched: 5. CDR3 size: 17 residues. It was during active infection that Seattle patients were enrolled and then longitudinally followed. The sample is drawn from a study of blood T cell repertoires in COVID-19. Study-wide background: Sites in the United States, Italy and Spain provided acute and convalescent COVID-19 samples.

This receptor was identified in a man in his sixties with COVID-19, enrolled during active disease. Sequenced sample: peripheral blood. The chain couples TRBV5-1 to TRBJ2-3; 14 bases fit TRBD2. CDR3 residues: CASRRLAGGASTDTQYF. The CDR3 bases are TGCGCCAGCAGAAGACTAGCGGGAGGGGCAAGCACAGATACGCAGTATTTT.